The 30 T cell receptor beta chains in this list originate from one sample, sequenced in a study of cytomegalovirus exposure and HLA in healthy donors. Vbeta (60) and Jbeta (13) primers were used in the PCR. Libraries were prepared by immunoSEQ multiplex PCR; TCRdb keeps only in-frame clonotypes and omits some of them. The sample shows about 130,000 clones, 75% to 85% of them seen only once. Source material: PBMCs. These receptors were taken from a man aged 35-49 years in good health and CMV-seronegative.

The chain links TRBV5-1 to TRBJ2-5, with a possible D match to TRBD1 (6 bases). This CDR3 comprises 15 residues. CDR1 and CDR2 from the germline V gene are SGHRS and YFSETQ. The germline V and J ends were trimmed by 2 bases and 0 bases, with 11 bases remaining between them. Here the CDR3 reads CASSFRGPYQETQYF. The CDR3 DNA is TGCGCCAGCAGCTTCAGGGGCCCGTACCAAGAGACCCAGTACTTC.

The genes are TRBV30 and TRBJ2-3, with D perhaps matching TRBD2 (7 bases). Germline V gene data show CDR1 as GTSNPN and CDR2 as SVGIG (reference sequence). Trimming removed 0 bases from V and 0 bases from J, with 10 bases in between. CDR3 length equals 15 residues. The CDR3 spells CAWSVAGASTDTQYF. The CDR3 DNA reads TGTGCCTGGAGTGTGGCGGGGGCAAGCACAGATACGCAGTATTTT.

This clone showed up just once. The chain has TRBV6-1 and TRBJ2-5; TRBD1 might be the D (6 bases). V was cut by 4 bases and J by 3 bases, with 12 bases left in between. The CDR3 contains 14 residues. The germline V gene encodes CDR1 MNHNS and CDR2 SASEGT. CDR3 in DNA: TGTGCCAGCAGTGCTTTGGACAGTGAAGAGACCCAGTACTTC. Protein product: CASSALDSEETQYF.

The gene calls are TRBV7-9 and TRBJ1-2; no definite D call. The V and J ends lost 2 bases and 6 bases respectively, with 10 bases between them. Per the germline V gene, CDR1 is SEHNR and CDR2 is FQNEAQ (reference sequence). This CDR3 comprises 13 residues. CDR3 DNA: TGTGCCAGCAGCTTATCGGGGAATGATGGCTACACCTTC. Its protein is CASSLSGNDGYTF.

This chain connects TRBV2 to TRBJ2-7; 9 nucleotides line up with TRBD2. Germline CDR1 and CDR2: SNHLY and FYNNEI. This CDR3 contains 14 residues. V shed 0 bases and J 5 bases; nucleotides not matched to a gene: 2. The CDR3 spells CASSEASGSNEQYF. DNA of the CDR3: TGTGCCAGCAGTGAAGCTAGCGGGAGTAACGAGCAGTACTTC.

The chain carries TRBV2 and TRBJ2-5, with TRBD1 matching 7 bases. Trimming at V came to 6 bases and at J to 2 bases, leaving 0 bases not matched to a gene. Germline CDR1 and CDR2: SNHLY and FYNNEI. The CDR3 totals 12 residues. The CDR3 sequence: CASRGQQETQYF. The CDR3 DNA follows: TGTGCCAGCAGGGGACAGCAAGAGACCCAGTACTTC.

The chain links TRBV28 to TRBJ2-7; D is perhaps TRBD1 (6 bases). This CDR3 region has 13 residues. Trimming took 3 bases from V and 6 from J, leaving 12 bases between them. CDR1 is MDHEN and CDR2 is SYDVKM in the germline V gene. CDR3 sequence (DNA): TGTGCCAGCAGTTTGCCAGGGGAAGGCGAGCAGTACTTC. Amino acid sequence: CASSLPGEGEQYF.

This clone was detected once. The chain combines TRBV28 with TRBJ2-5; 13 positions agree with TRBD2. V lost 3 bases, J lost 3 bases, and 7 bases stayed unmatched. The CDR3 runs 17 residues. Germline loops: CDR1 MDHEN, CDR2 SYDVKM. The CDR3 loop reads CASSLGLAGSAEETQYF. Written as DNA, the CDR3 is TGTGCCAGCAGTTTGGGACTAGCGGGGAGCGCCGAAGAGACCCAGTACTTC.

The genes are TRBV2 and TRBJ1-6; D ambiguous. This CDR3 comprises 15 residues. The V end lost 1 base, the J end lost 9 bases, and 13 bases lay between the germline ends. CDR1 and CDR2 (germline): SNHLY, FYNNEI. CDR3 in DNA: TGTGCCAGCAGTGAAGTGACTATACGGGGTTCACCCCTCCACTTT. Translation: CASSEVTIRGSPLHF.

Only a few counts were recorded for this clone. This chain connects TRBV19 to TRBJ2-7; perhaps TRBD1 as D (6 bases). V lost 4 bases, J lost 4 bases, and 11 bases lay in between. The CDR3 has 13 residues. CDR1 is LNHDA and CDR2 is SQIVND in the germline V gene (reference sequence). The CDR3 bases are TGTGCCAGTAGTAGCCAAACAGGGTACGAGCAGTACTTC. This sequence encodes CASSSQTGYEQYF.

This clone was seen a handful of times. The chain uses TRBV25-1 and TRBJ2-5; no reliable D call. Germline V gives CDR1 MGHDK, CDR2 SYGVNS. The CDR3 has 12 residues. V dropped 3 bases and J dropped 2 bases, with 4 bases sitting between them. The CDR3 region has the DNA TGTGCCAGCAGTGAGGCACAAGAGACCCAGTACTTC. It specifies CASSEAQETQYF. The full variable domain, with the rest looked up from reference TRBV25-1 and TRBJ2-5, is EADIYQTPRYLVIGTGKKITLECSQTMGHDKMYWYQQDPGMELHLIHYSYGVNSTEKGDLSSESTVSRIRTEHFPLTLESARPSHTSQYLCASSEAQETQYFGPGTRLLVL.

V is TRBV5-1 and J is TRBJ2-7; TRBD1 is a possible D gene (6 bases). The CDR3 is made up of 13 amino acids. The V gene lost 4 bases and the J gene lost 3 bases, with 11 bases spanning the gap. CDR1 and CDR2 (germline): SGHRS, YFSETQ. The CDR3 DNA is TGCGCCAGCAGCCTAGAACAGGGCTACGAGCAGTACTTC. It codes for CASSLEQGYEQYF.

V gene TRBV5-1 combines with J gene TRBJ1-5; 9 nucleotides align to TRBD1. Trimming at V came to 4 bases and at J to 5 bases, leaving 7 bases not matched to a gene. Looked up from germline, CDR1 is SGHRS and CDR2 is YFSETQ. The CDR3 is made up of 15 amino acids. CDR3 sequence: CASSATGGTHQPQHF. In nucleotides, the CDR3 is TGCGCCAGCAGCGCGACAGGGGGTACGCATCAGCCCCAGCATTTT.

In regard to this clone: Other DNA sequences in the sample encode the same CDR3. This chain connects TRBV25-1 to TRBJ1-1; TRBD1 is a possible D gene (5 bases). Trimming removed 4 bases at V and 0 bases at J, with 12 bases between. Per germline, CDR1 MGHDK and CDR2 SYGVNS. The length of the CDR3 is 15 residues. The CDR3 region has the DNA TGTGCCAGCAGTGCTACACAGGAGTTGAACACTGAAGCTTTCTTT. Its protein product is CASSATQELNTEAFF.

Only a few counts were recorded for this clone. The J gene is TRBJ2-7, the V gene TRBV6-5, with a weak D call TRBD2 (6 bases). The CDR3 covers 11 residues. Trimming removed 6 bases at V and 7 bases at J, with 10 bases between. Germline values: CDR1 MNHEY, CDR2 SVGAGI. CDR3 coding DNA: TGTGCCAGCAGAGATGGACTAGAGCAGTACTTC. Its translation: CASRDGLEQYF.

This chain connects TRBV2 to TRBJ2-1; 7 bases are shared with TRBD1. The germline gives CDR1 SNHLY, CDR2 FYNNEI. The CDR3 length is 14 residues. The V and J ends lost 9 bases and 6 bases, in that order; junction bases with no gene match: 11. The chain's CDR3 is CARLIGDSSNEQFF. The CDR3 bases are TGTGCCAGGTTAATCGGGGACAGTAGCAATGAGCAGTTCTTC.

The chain employs TRBV30 and TRBJ2-2; D possibly corresponds to TRBD2 (5 bases). V was shortened by 3 bases and J by 1 base, with 12 bases between the two germline ends. Germline assignment: CDR1 GTSNPN and CDR2 SVGIG (reference sequence). This CDR3 comprises 15 residues. The DNA for the CDR3 is TGTGCCTGGAGCTTACTAGGCGGGAACACCGGGGAGCTGTTTTTT. Amino acids: CAWSLLGGNTGELFF. The full variable domain, in which reference TRBV30 and TRBJ2-2 provide the parts outside the CDR3, is SQTIHQWPATLVQPVGSPLSLECTVEGTSNPNLYWYRQAAGRGLQLLFYSVGIGQISSEVPQNLSASRPQDRQFILSSKKLLLSDSGFYLCAWSLLGGNTGELFFGEGSRLTVL.

The gene calls are TRBV5-4 and TRBJ2-2; 7 nucleotides agree with TRBD1. The V segment lost 6 bases and the J segment 1 base; nucleotides outside the gene matches: 6. Germline V lookup: CDR1 SGHNT, CDR2 YYREEE (reference sequence). The CDR3 spans 15 residues. CDR3 loop: CASTHGQVNTGELFF. The CDR3 DNA is TGTGCCAGCACACACGGACAGGTGAACACCGGGGAGCTGTTTTTT.

This clone was observed a handful of times. Here the CDR3 reads CASSRAGGSYEQYF. The CDR3 DNA is TGTGCCAGCAGCCGGGCGGGCGGTTCCTACGAGCAGTACTTC. The rearrangement joins TRBV7-6 to TRBJ2-7; tentatively, D is TRBD2 (5 bases). The ends were cut back, 5 bases at V and 1 base at J, with 12 bases in the middle. From germline, CDR1 is SGHVS and CDR2 FNYEAQ. The CDR3 has 14 amino acids.

This rearrangement joins TRBV30 to TRBJ2-5, with D unresolved. With the DNA end fitting TRBJ2-7 better, the J assignment may be wrong. CDR1 and CDR2 from the germline V gene are GTSNPN and SVGIG (reference sequence). This CDR3 has 11 residues. CDR3 residues: CAWSAQYEQYF. CDR3 sequence (DNA): TGTGCCTGGAGTGCGCAATACGAGCAGTACTTC.

The rearrangement links TRBV5-1 to TRBJ1-5; D is undetermined. The CDR3 covers 15 residues. The V end was cut by 5 bases, the J end by 0 bases, with 12 bases between. Germline lookup yields CDR1 SGHRS and CDR2 YFSETQ. DNA of the CDR3: TGCGCCAGCAGTTCTTTTCCAGATAGCAATCAGCCCCAGCATTTT. Encoded protein: CASSSFPDSNQPQHF. Supplemented by reference TRBV5-1 and TRBJ1-5, the full variable domain reads KAGVTQTPRYLIKTRGQQVTLSCSPISGHRSVSWYQQTPGQGLQFLFEYFSETQRNKGNFPGRFSGRQFSNSRSEMNVSTLELGDSALYLCASSSFPDSNQPQHFGDGTRLSIL.

The chain combines TRBV2 with TRBJ1-5; 10 nucleotides align to TRBD1. The length of the CDR3 is 14 residues. The germline V gene has CDR1 SNHLY and CDR2 FYNNEI. The ends lost 6 bases at V and 6 bases at J; junction bases unmatched: 5. The CDR3 here is CASSGQGVPQPQHF. The CDR3 DNA follows: TGTGCCAGCAGCGGACAGGGGGTTCCTCAGCCCCAGCATTTT.

The chain combines TRBV19 with TRBJ2-2, with 7 bases matching TRBD2. J lost 4 bases, V lost 6 bases, and 5 bases had no gene match. This CDR3 region has 14 residues. Germline assignment: CDR1 LNHDA and CDR2 SQIVND (reference sequence). The CDR3 protein is CASRWLAVTGELFF. The CDR3, as DNA: TGTGCCAGTAGGTGGCTAGCGGTCACCGGGGAGCTGTTTTTT. The entire variable domain, with the rest obtained from reference TRBV19 and TRBJ2-2, is as follows: DGGITQSPKYLFRKEGQNVTLSCEQNLNHDAMYWYRQDPGQGLRLIYYSQIVNDFQKGDIAEGYSVSREKKESFPLTVTSAQKNPTAFYLCASRWLAVTGELFFGEGSRLTVL.

This chain uses TRBV28 with TRBJ1-1; 7 bases fit TRBD1. Germline lookup yields CDR1 MDHEN and CDR2 SYDVKM. This CDR3 comprises 21 residues. After removal of 7 bases from V and 1 base from J, the junction contained 27 bases not matched to a gene. The CDR3 DNA follows: TGTGCCAGCACCCAAATCAGGGGGATTTCCGTCCTACATCCAAGGAACACTGAAGCTTTCTTT. It is translated as CASTQIRGISVLHPRNTEAFF.

This clone was found a few times. The chain links TRBV28 to TRBJ2-6, with D possibly matching TRBD1 (5 bases). The V and J ends lost 7 bases and 0 bases respectively, with 19 bases between them. The CDR3 has 18 residues. Germline V CDR1 and CDR2: MDHEN, SYDVKM. This CDR3 reads CASNSETAHLSGANVLTF. The CDR3 nucleotides are TGTGCCAGCAATTCCGAGACAGCCCACCTCTCTGGGGCCAACGTCCTGACTTTC.

The chain's CDR3 is CASSKDRGARRDTDTQYF. The CDR3 DNA is TGTGCCAGCAGCAAAGACAGGGGGGCTCGACGGGACACAGATACGCAGTATTTT. This chain joins TRBV5-4 and TRBJ2-3; 9 bases are a match to TRBD1. CDR1 is SGHNT and CDR2 is YYREEE in the germline V gene (reference sequence). The CDR3 contains 18 residues. The V and J ends lost 4 bases and 2 bases, in that order; junction bases with no gene match: 14.

V gene TRBV28 combines with J gene TRBJ1-5; 9 bases align to TRBD1. V was clipped by 2 bases and J by 3 bases; unmatched bases: 2. From germline, CDR1 is MDHEN and CDR2 SYDVKM. The CDR3 has 15 residues. CDR3 in amino acids: CASSLGDRANQPQHF. The CDR3 nucleotides read TGTGCCAGCAGTTTAGGGGACAGGGCCAATCAGCCCCAGCATTTT.

This chain links TRBV28 with TRBJ1-1; tentatively, D is TRBD1 (6 bases). The CDR3 has 12 residues. Trimming left V 4 bases short and J 11 bases short, with 14 bases between. Germline CDR1 and CDR2: MDHEN and SYDVKM. The CDR3 spells CASSYSQGKAFF. The CDR3 DNA is TGTGCCAGCAGTTATTCACAGGGTAAGGCTTTCTTT.

The CDR3 coding sequence is TGTGCCAGCAGCGCACAGGGTCGAGAAGCTTTCTTT. Protein product: CASSAQGREAFF. The chain couples TRBV11-2 to TRBJ1-1, with D maybe TRBD1 (6 bases). The V gene lost 5 bases and the J gene lost 8 bases, with 12 bases spanning the gap. The length of the CDR3 is 12 residues. Looked up from germline, CDR1 is SGHAT and CDR2 is FQNNGV.

V usage is TRBV19 and J usage is TRBJ1-5; 11 nucleotides agree with TRBD1. V gave up 5 bases and J gave up 6 bases; unmatched junction bases: 9. The CDR3 sequence is 16 residues long. Germline CDR1 and CDR2: LNHDA and SQIVND (reference sequence). CDR3 in DNA: TGTGCCAGTAGTCTGGCCCCGGGACAGGGGGTTCAGCCCCAGCATTTT. Its translation is CASSLAPGQGVQPQHF.